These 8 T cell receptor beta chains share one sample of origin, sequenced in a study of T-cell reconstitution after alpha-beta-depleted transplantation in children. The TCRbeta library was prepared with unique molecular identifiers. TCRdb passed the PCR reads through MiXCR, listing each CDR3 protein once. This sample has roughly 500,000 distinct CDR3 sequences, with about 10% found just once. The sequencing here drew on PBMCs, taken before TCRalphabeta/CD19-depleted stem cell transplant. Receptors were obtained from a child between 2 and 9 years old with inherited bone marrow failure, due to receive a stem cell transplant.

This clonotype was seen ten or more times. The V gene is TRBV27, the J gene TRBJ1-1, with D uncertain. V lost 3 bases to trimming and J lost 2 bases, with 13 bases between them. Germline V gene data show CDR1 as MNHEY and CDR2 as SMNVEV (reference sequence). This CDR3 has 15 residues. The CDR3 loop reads CASSFRGSTNTEAFF. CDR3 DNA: TGTGCCAGCAGTTTTCGTGGGTCAACAAACACTGAAGCTTTCTTT.

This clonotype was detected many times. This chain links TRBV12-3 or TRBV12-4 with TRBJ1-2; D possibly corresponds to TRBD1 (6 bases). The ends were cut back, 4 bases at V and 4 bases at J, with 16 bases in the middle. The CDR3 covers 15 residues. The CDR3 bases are TGTGCCAGCAGTTCCGCTGGGGGGCTAGGCTATGGCTACACCTTC. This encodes CASSSAGGLGYGYTF.

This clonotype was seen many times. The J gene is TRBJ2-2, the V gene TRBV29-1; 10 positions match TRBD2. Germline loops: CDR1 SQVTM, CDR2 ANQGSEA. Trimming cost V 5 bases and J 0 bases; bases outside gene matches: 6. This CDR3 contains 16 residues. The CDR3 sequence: CSVRGLAGANTGELFF. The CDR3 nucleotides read TGCAGCGTTCGAGGGCTAGCGGGAGCGAACACCGGGGAGCTGTTTTTT.

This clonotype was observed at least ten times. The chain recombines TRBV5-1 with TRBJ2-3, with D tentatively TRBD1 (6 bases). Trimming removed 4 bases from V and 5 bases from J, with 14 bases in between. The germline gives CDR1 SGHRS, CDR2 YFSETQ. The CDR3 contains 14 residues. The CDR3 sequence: CASSVTGWGDTQYF. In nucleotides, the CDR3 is TGCGCCAGCAGCGTGACAGGTTGGGGAGATACGCAGTATTTT.

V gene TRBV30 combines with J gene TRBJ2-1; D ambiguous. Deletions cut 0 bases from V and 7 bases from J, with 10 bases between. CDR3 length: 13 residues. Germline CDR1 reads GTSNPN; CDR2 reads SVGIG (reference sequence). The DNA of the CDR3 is TGTGCCTGGAGTGTTTTATGCCAGAATGAGCAGTTCTTC. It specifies CAWSVLCQNEQFF.

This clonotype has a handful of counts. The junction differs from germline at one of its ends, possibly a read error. Here the CDR3 reads CASSPPGPRRWF. For the CDR3, the DNA is TGTGCCAGCAGTCCACCCGGGCCCCGACGGTGGTTC. The chain joins TRBV27 to TRBJ2-5; D unclear. The germline gives CDR1 MNHEY, CDR2 SMNVEV (reference sequence). The CDR3 sequence is 12 residues long.

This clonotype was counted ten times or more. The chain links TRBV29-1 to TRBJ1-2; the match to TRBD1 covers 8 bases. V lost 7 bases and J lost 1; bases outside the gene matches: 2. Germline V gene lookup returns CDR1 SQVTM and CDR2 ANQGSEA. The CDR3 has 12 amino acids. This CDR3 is CSATGVNYGYTF. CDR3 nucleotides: TGCAGCGCGACAGGGGTTAACTATGGCTACACCTTC. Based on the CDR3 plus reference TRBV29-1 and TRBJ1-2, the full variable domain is SAVISQKPSRDICQRGTSLTIQCQVDSQVTMMFWYRQQPGQSLTLIATANQGSEATYESGFVIDKFPISRPNLTFSTLTVSNMSPEDSSIYLCSATGVNYGYTFGSGTRLTVV.

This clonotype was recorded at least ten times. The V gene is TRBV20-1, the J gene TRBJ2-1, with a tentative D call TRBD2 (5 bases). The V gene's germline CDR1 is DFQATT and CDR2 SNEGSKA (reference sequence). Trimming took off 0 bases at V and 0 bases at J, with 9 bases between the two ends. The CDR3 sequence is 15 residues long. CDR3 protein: CSARDLGSSYNEQFF. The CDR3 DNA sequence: TGCAGTGCTAGAGATCTGGGGAGCTCCTACAATGAGCAGTTCTTC.